A single sample is the source of the 20 T cell receptor beta chains below, sequenced in a study of blood T cell repertoires in COVID-19. Sequenced by immunoSEQ multiplex PCR; TCRdb stores in-frame clones only, minus some. This table holds around 180,000 clones, 84% found once. Sequencing was performed on peripheral blood. The receptors were sampled from a human donor in a cohort sampled during active COVID-19.

J is TRBJ2-5 and V is TRBV11-2; 9 bases line up with TRBD1. The CDR3 covers 15 residues. V was pared by 6 bases and J by 2 bases, with 7 bases of the junction left unmatched. Germline values: CDR1 SGHAT, CDR2 FQNNGV. The CDR3 sequence: CASSYGQGPQETQYF. CDR3 nucleotides: TGTGCCAGCAGTTACGGACAGGGGCCACAAGAGACCCAGTACTTC.

This clone showed up just a few times. This chain links TRBV4-2 with TRBJ1-2, with a possible D match to TRBD1 (5 bases). The V gene's germline CDR1 is LGHNA and CDR2 YNFKEQ. V was trimmed by 1 base and J by 1 base, leaving 13 bases between them. This CDR3 contains 16 residues. The CDR3, as DNA: TGTGCCAGCAGCCAAGTAACGACAGTCGATAACTATGGCTACACCTTC. It encodes CASSQVTTVDNYGYTF.

This chain joins TRBV2 and TRBJ1-2; 8 nucleotides agree with TRBD1. The CDR3 loop spans 16 amino acids. Germline trimming cut 2 bases from V and 8 bases from J; bases unmatched to any gene: 13. CDR1 and CDR2 (germline): SNHLY, FYNNEI. The CDR3 region has the DNA TGTGCCAGCAGTGAATTTCGGACAGGGAAGTCCAGGGGCTACACCTTC. Amino acids: CASSEFRTGKSRGYTF.

This chain joins TRBV5-4 and TRBJ1-2; D perhaps matches TRBD1 (6 bases). The CDR3 totals 14 residues. V was trimmed by 2 bases and J by 4 bases, leaving 12 bases between them. Per germline, CDR1 SGHNT and CDR2 YYREEE (reference sequence). The CDR3 region has the DNA TGTGCCAGCAGCTTATCAGGGGCAGGCTATGGCTACACCTTC. This sequence encodes CASSLSGAGYGYTF.

This clone was seen just once. The chain has TRBV24-1 and TRBJ1-2, with a tentative D call TRBD1 (6 bases). This CDR3 spans 14 amino acids. Deletions cut 9 bases from V and 3 bases from J, with 16 bases between. Looked up from germline, CDR1 is KGHDR and CDR2 is SFDVKD. DNA of the CDR3: TGTGCCACCTCACGGACAGCAAAGGACTATGGCTACACCTTC. It yields the protein CATSRTAKDYGYTF.

The chain links TRBV7-8 to TRBJ2-7; D uncertain. CDR3 length equals 14 residues. Trimming cost V 5 bases and J 0 bases, with 11 bases left between them. The germline gives CDR1 SGHVS, CDR2 FQNEAQ. The CDR3 is CASSPARSSYEQYF. The CDR3 DNA reads TGTGCCAGCAGCCCCGCCAGGTCCTCCTACGAGCAGTACTTC.

The chain carries TRBV6-5 and TRBJ1-2, with D possibly matching TRBD1 (5 bases). The CDR3 is 13 amino acids. V lost 6 bases and J lost 4, with 12 bases in between. CDR1 is MNHEY, CDR2 SVGAGI, per germline. Here the CDR3 DNA reads TGTGCCAGCAGGGAGAAAGGGGCCTATGGCTACACCTTC. This translates into CASREKGAYGYTF.

This chain connects TRBV9 to TRBJ2-1; 7 bases align to TRBD1. Germline V gives CDR1 SGDLS, CDR2 YYNGEE. Trimming removed 0 bases from V and 4 bases from J; junction bases left unmatched: 7. This CDR3 spans 16 amino acids. The CDR3 bases are TGTGCCAGCAGCGTAGCTCCGGGACAGAGGTACAATGAGCAGTTCTTC. It specifies CASSVAPGQRYNEQFF.

The chain employs TRBV24-1 and TRBJ1-5, with 7 bases aligning to TRBD1. V trimming: 9 bases; J trimming: 3 bases; junction bases outside the gene matches: 13. CDR3 length: 16 amino acids. CDR1 is KGHDR, CDR2 SFDVKD, per germline. CDR3: CATFSGTAIFNQPQHF. The CDR3 nucleotides are TGTGCCACCTTCTCCGGGACAGCAATTTTCAATCAGCCCCAGCATTTT.

The chain recombines TRBV6-5 with TRBJ2-1, with a weak D call TRBD1 (6 bases). Looked up from germline, CDR1 is MNHEY and CDR2 is SVGAGI. The length of the CDR3 is 15 residues. Trimming took 10 bases from V and 2 from J, leaving 18 bases between them. This chain's CDR3 is CATEGPRGPYNEQFF. CDR3 DNA: TGTGCCACCGAGGGACCCAGGGGCCCCTACAATGAGCAGTTCTTC.

The CDR3 spells CASSLGDRRNTEAFF. The CDR3 DNA follows: TGTGCCAGCAGCTTAGGGGACAGGAGGAACACTGAAGCTTTCTTT. This chain links TRBV7-9 with TRBJ1-1, with 8 positions matching TRBD1. Trimming cost V 1 base and J 1 base; bases outside gene matches: 2. The CDR3 has 15 residues. Germline CDR1 SEHNR, CDR2 FQNEAQ (reference sequence).

This clone occurred a few times. The chain links TRBV2 to TRBJ2-1, with 8 bases aligning to TRBD1. The CDR3 has 16 residues. Germline V gene lookup returns CDR1 SNHLY and CDR2 FYNNEI. V lost 4 bases to trimming and J lost 5 bases; unmatched junction nucleotides: 10. The DNA for the CDR3 is TGTGCCAGCAGTGCCCAGGGGGCAGGGTTGGACAATGAGCAGTTCTTC. It codes for CASSAQGAGLDNEQFF.

V is TRBV6-6 and J is TRBJ2-7, with 8 nucleotides matching TRBD1. Germline V gene sequence: CDR1 MNHNY, CDR2 SVGAGI (reference sequence). The V segment lost 5 bases and the J segment 6 bases; nucleotides outside the gene matches: 9. CDR3 length: 14 residues. Here the CDR3 DNA reads TGTGCCAGCAGTCCGGGACAGGCCCTCGCCGAGCAGTACTTC. It is translated as CASSPGQALAEQYF.

The rearrangement uses TRBV5-1 and TRBJ2-1, with 9 nucleotides matching TRBD2. Trimming cost V 0 bases and J 4 bases; bases outside gene matches: 8. CDR1 and CDR2 from the germline V gene are SGHRS and YFSETQ. The CDR3 is 17 residues long. The CDR3 sequence is CASSLDFERGEYNEQFF. The CDR3 DNA is TGCGCCAGCAGCTTGGATTTCGAGCGGGGGGAATACAATGAGCAGTTCTTC. Combining the CDR3 with reference TRBV5-1 and TRBJ2-1 gives the whole variable domain KAGVTQTPRYLIKTRGQQVTLSCSPISGHRSVSWYQQTPGQGLQFLFEYFSETQRNKGNFPGRFSGRQFSNSRSEMNVSTLELGDSALYLCASSLDFERGEYNEQFFGPGTRLTVL.

This chain uses TRBV3-1 (or the pseudogene TRBV3-2) with TRBJ2-5; maybe TRBD1 (6 bases). This CDR3 spans 15 amino acids. The V end was cut by 2 bases, the J end by 5 bases, with 15 bases between. Germline CDR1 is LGHDT and CDR2 is YNNKEL (reference sequence). CDR3 amino acids: CASSQSSDRPETQYF. In DNA, the CDR3 is TGTGCCAGCAGCCAATCTTCGGACAGACCTGAGACCCAGTACTTC.

This chain uses TRBV27 with TRBJ2-7, with a tentative D call TRBD1 (5 bases). V lost 5 bases and J 4 bases, leaving 12 bases between the germline ends. This CDR3 comprises 13 residues. Looked up from germline, CDR1 is MNHEY and CDR2 is SMNVEV (reference sequence). CDR3 loop: CASSPLDKYEQYF. CDR3 DNA: TGTGCCAGCAGTCCCCTGGACAAATACGAGCAGTACTTC.

This chain connects TRBV7-7 to TRBJ2-1; 8 nucleotides align to TRBD2. The CDR3 contains 14 residues. Germline values: CDR1 SSHAT, CDR2 FNYEAQ (reference sequence). J gave up 9 bases and V 1 base, and 5 bases lay outside the gene matches. The CDR3 here is CASSLEGLDTEQFF. CDR3 nucleotide sequence: TGTGCCAGCAGCTTAGAGGGACTAGATACTGAGCAGTTCTTC.

The chain has TRBV5-1 and TRBJ1-4, with D unclear. Germline assignment: CDR1 SGHRS and CDR2 YFSETQ. Trimming left V 3 bases short and J 5 bases short, with 8 bases between. The CDR3 consists of 13 residues. This CDR3 is CASSSTTNEKLFF. In DNA form, the CDR3 reads TGCGCCAGCAGCTCGACTACCAATGAAAAACTGTTTTTT.

The CDR3 nucleotides are TGTGCCAGCAGCCATCCGGACAGGGGAGATGGCTACACCTTC. It is translated as CASSHPDRGDGYTF. This rearrangement joins TRBV3-1 (or the pseudogene TRBV3-2) to TRBJ1-2, with 9 bases matching TRBD1. Germline assignment: CDR1 LGHDT and CDR2 YNNKEL (reference sequence). V lost 3 bases to trimming and J lost 6 bases; unmatched junction nucleotides: 5. This CDR3 is 14 amino acids long.

The V and J genes are TRBV4-2 and TRBJ1-5; 9 bases fit TRBD1. This CDR3 comprises 15 residues. The germline CDR1 and CDR2 sequences are LGHNA and YNFKEQ. The junction had 7 bases not matched to a gene; V was cut back by 5 bases and J by 5 bases. This CDR3 reads CASSDTGGGDQPQHF. CDR3 sequence (DNA): TGTGCCAGCAGCGATACAGGGGGCGGAGATCAGCCCCAGCATTTT.